The 21 T cell receptor beta chains below were found in one sample sequenced in a study of T-cell memory formation after mild COVID-19. TCRdb recomputed calls from the 5' RACE reads with MiXCR, one row per CDR3 protein. The table includes about 290,000 distinct CDR3 sequences, roughly 18% detected once. Sequencing input: PBMCs or a T cell subset sorted from them (not recorded which). These receptors all come from a young man who had mild COVID-19 (a few samples of this study predate the infection). Cell type and time point are not known.

This clonotype was observed a few times. The chain recombines TRBV25-1 with TRBJ1-5, with D tentatively TRBD1 (5 bases). CDR3 length: 15 residues. CDR1 and CDR2 from the germline V gene are MGHDK and SYGVNS. V shed 5 bases and J shed 2 bases, with 13 bases lying between them. The CDR3 nucleotides read TGTGCCAGCAGTTCGGGGGAGAGGGGCAATCAGCCCCAGCATTTT. Amino acids: CASSSGERGNQPQHF.

The chain links TRBV5-1 to TRBJ2-7, with D possibly called TRBD1 or TRBD2 (5 bases each). V was cut by 2 bases and J by 6 bases, with 9 bases left in between. Germline CDR1 and CDR2: SGHRS and YFSETQ. The length of the CDR3 is 12 residues. The DNA for the CDR3 is TGCGCCAGCAGCTTATACGGGACCGAGCAGTACTTC. Protein sequence: CASSLYGTEQYF.

J is TRBJ2-7 and V is TRBV7-9; weak D call: TRBD1 (5 bases). This CDR3 has 13 amino acids. Germline values: CDR1 SEHNR, CDR2 FQNEAQ (reference sequence). Trimming shortened V by 5 bases and J by 5 bases, and 13 bases separated the two germline ends. CDR3 DNA sequence: TGTGCCAGCAGCCCGCGCCAGGGAAACGAGCAGTACGTC. This translates into CASSPRQGNEQYV.

The V and J genes are TRBV6-5 and TRBJ1-1; the D is unclear. V dropped 7 bases and J dropped 4 bases, with 13 bases sitting between them. The CDR3 has 13 amino acids. Germline CDR1 is MNHEY and CDR2 is SVGAGI. The CDR3 DNA follows: TGTGCCAGCATACGGGCGGGTCTCACTGAAGCTTTCTTT. It codes for CASIRAGLTEAFF.

This chain links TRBV29-1 with TRBJ2-5; D is undetermined. This CDR3 has 12 amino acids. Germline CDR1 reads SQVTM; CDR2 reads ANQGSEA. V was clipped by 3 bases and J by 2 bases, with 7 bases between them. The CDR3, as DNA: TGCAGCGTTGATGCGCCACAAGAGACCCAGTACTTC. Residues: CSVDAPQETQYF.

This chain joins TRBV7-2 and TRBJ2-7; D tentatively reads TRBD1 or TRBD2 (5 bases each). The V gene's germline CDR1 is SGHTA and CDR2 FQGNSA. The CDR3 extends over 15 amino acids. Trimming removed 5 bases at V and 3 bases at J, with 17 bases between. In DNA form, the CDR3 reads TGTGCCAGCAGCCCTGCTGGGACGCAGTTCTACGAGCAGTACGTC. Translation: CASSPAGTQFYEQYV.

The gene calls are TRBV7-8 and TRBJ1-5; 7 bases map to TRBD1. The CDR3 covers 16 residues. CDR1 is SGHVS and CDR2 is FQNEAQ in the germline V gene. With 5 bases clipped from V and 1 base from J, the junction kept 8 bases outside the gene matches. CDR3 protein: CASSSGGGGSNQPQHF. The DNA of the CDR3 is TGTGCCAGCAGCAGTGGAGGGGGCGGAAGCAATCAGCCCCAGCATTTT.

V is TRBV3-1 and J is TRBJ2-1; a possible D gene is TRBD2 (6 bases). CDR3 length: 14 residues. V shed 7 bases and J shed 12 bases, with 22 bases lying between them. Looked up from germline, CDR1 is LGHDT and CDR2 is YNNKEL (reference sequence). CDR3 bases: TGTGCCAGCATCGACACGGCGGGGCCCCAAGGGCAGTTCTTC. This translates into CASIDTAGPQGQFF.

This chain connects TRBV6-2 or TRBV6-3 to TRBJ1-5; a weak D match, TRBD1 (6 bases). Germline V CDR1 and CDR2: MNHEY, SVGEGT. The CDR3 is 15 amino acids. V was pared by 5 bases and J by 4 bases, with 15 bases between. The CDR3, as DNA: TGTGCCAGCAGTACCCGATGGGGGCCAAATCAGCCCCAGCATTTT. The encoded protein is CASSTRWGPNQPQHF.

The chain joins TRBV5-6 to TRBJ1-2; D might be TRBD1 (5 bases). V lost 0 bases, J lost 3 bases, and 9 bases lay in between. The CDR3 runs to 14 residues. CDR1 and CDR2 (germline): SGHDT, YYEEEE. As DNA, the CDR3 is TGTGCCAGCAGCTTGGGGGACTCCTACTATGGCTACACCTTC. Translated: CASSLGDSYYGYTF.

This clonotype turned up a few times. The chain uses TRBV19 and TRBJ1-1; D is ambiguous. The CDR3 has 13 residues. Trimming pared 4 bases from V and 4 bases from J, leaving 10 bases between. CDR1 is LNHDA, CDR2 SQIVND, per germline (reference sequence). The CDR3 sequence: CASSTAGLTEAFF. The CDR3 nucleotides are TGTGCCAGTAGTACTGCGGGCCTCACTGAAGCTTTCTTT.

This clonotype turned up a few times. The rearrangement uses TRBV7-2 and TRBJ2-3; 8 bases match TRBD2. Germline CDR1 and CDR2: SGHTA and FQGNSA. The trim removed 5 bases at V and 2 bases at J, leaving 9 bases unmatched. The CDR3 has 16 residues. CDR3 bases: TGTGCCAGCAGCGTAAGGGCGACTAGCGACACAGATACGCAGTATTTT. Protein product: CASSVRATSDTDTQYF.

This clonotype was counted between two and nine times. V gene TRBV4-3 combines with J gene TRBJ2-1; D possibly matches TRBD1 or TRBD2 (6 bases each). Trimming took 1 base from V and 9 from J, leaving 25 bases between them. The CDR3 sequence is 18 residues long. From germline, CDR1 is LGHNA and CDR2 YSLEER. CDR3 coding DNA: TGCGCCAGCAGCCAAGGGGGCGGACAGAGGGGGGTAAGGGGTGAGCAGTTCTTC. Translation gives CASSQGGGQRGVRGEQFF.

The chain combines TRBV6-5 with TRBJ1-1; the D gene is possibly TRBD1 (6 bases). CDR3 length: 18 residues. In germline, CDR1 is MNHEY, CDR2 SVGAGI. With 2 bases removed from V and 4 bases from J, the gap between germline ends came to 23 bases. CDR3 region: CASSYGGVTGPSGTEAFF. CDR3 sequence (DNA): TGTGCCAGCAGTTACGGAGGAGTGACAGGCCCGTCAGGCACTGAAGCTTTCTTT.

This clonotype was observed many times. The chain joins TRBV7-9 to TRBJ2-4; D is ambiguous. Germline CDR1 and CDR2: SEHNR and FQNEAQ (reference sequence). Deletions cut 5 bases from V and 3 bases from J, with 11 bases between. The CDR3 sequence is 14 residues long. This CDR3 is CASSPDGLKNIQYF. CDR3 DNA: TGTGCCAGCAGCCCAGACGGTCTCAAAAACATTCAGTACTTC.

The chain combines TRBV7-3 with TRBJ2-1, with TRBD2 matching over 9 bases. With V trimmed by 5 bases and J by 1 base, 6 bases remained unmatched. This CDR3 is built from 16 residues. The germline V gene has CDR1 SGHTA and CDR2 FQGTGA. In nucleotides, the CDR3 is TGTGCCAGCAGCGCTGCAGCGGGGGGATCCTACAATGAGCAGTTCTTC. As protein: CASSAAAGGSYNEQFF. Complete variable domain (other parts from reference TRBV7-3 and TRBJ2-1): GAGVSQTPSNKVTEKGKYVELRCDPISGHTALYWYRQSLGQGPEFLIYFQGTGAADDSGLPNDRFFAVRPEGSVSTLKIQRTERGDSAVYLCASSAAAGGSYNEQFFGPGTRLTVL.

This clonotype was detected a few times. This rearrangement joins TRBV4-2 to TRBJ1-4; 7 bases map to TRBD1. CDR1 LGHNA and CDR2 YNFKEQ come from the germline V gene. This CDR3 is built from 11 residues. V shed 7 bases and J 10 bases; nucleotides not matched to a gene: 3. The CDR3 region is CASTQGGKLFF. Here the CDR3 DNA reads TGTGCCAGCACCCAGGGGGGAAAACTGTTTTTT.

This chain connects TRBV7-6 to TRBJ2-1, with a tentative D call TRBD1 (5 bases). This CDR3 spans 12 amino acids. The germline V and J ends were trimmed by 3 bases and 6 bases, with 6 bases remaining between them. Germline V gene data show CDR1 as SGHVS and CDR2 as FNYEAQ. The CDR3 bases are TGTGCCAGCAGCTTCAGGGTCAATGAGCAGTTCTTC. The encoded protein is CASSFRVNEQFF.

V and J are TRBV5-1 and TRBJ2-1; D possibly uses TRBD1 or TRBD2 (5 bases each). The V gene's germline CDR1 is SGHRS and CDR2 YFSETQ. Deletions cut 7 bases from V and 7 bases from J, with 9 bases between. The CDR3 loop spans 11 amino acids. CDR3 sequence reads: CASLWGNEQFF. The CDR3 DNA reads as TGCGCCAGCCTCTGGGGGAATGAGCAGTTCTTC.

The table lists this clonotype with many counts. CDR3 nucleotide sequence: TGTGCCAGCAGCTTGACTAGCTCGGGAGAGACCCAGTACTTC. It is translated as CASSLTSSGETQYF. The chain carries TRBV7-3 and TRBJ2-5; TRBD2 aligns across 7 bases. This CDR3 has 14 residues. Germline CDR1 is SGHTA and CDR2 is FQGTGA. Trimming took 3 bases from V and 4 from J; bases not matched to a gene: 5.

In this sample, this clonotype turned up once. The chain combines TRBV7-2 with TRBJ1-6; D is possibly TRBD1 (5 bases). V was cut by 4 bases and J by 7 bases, with 11 bases left in between. Germline V gene data show CDR1 as SGHTA and CDR2 as FQGNSA. This CDR3 has 14 amino acids. The CDR3 DNA follows: TGTGCCAGCAGCTCCTCCGGGGGGAATTCACCCCTCCACTTT. Its translation: CASSSSGGNSPLHF.